The 17 T cell receptor beta chains below come from one sample, sequenced in a study of blood T cell repertoires in COVID-19. The method was immunoSEQ multiplex PCR; TCRdb's version includes in-frame clones alone and lacks a portion of them. This table has about 190,000 clones, more than 75% appearing once. The sequenced sample was PBMCs or T cells enriched from blood (not recorded which). All receptors derive from a woman aged 30 to 39 who had recovered from COVID-19.

The genes are TRBV5-1 and TRBJ2-5, with 9 bases lining up with TRBD1. With 4 bases clipped from V and 3 bases from J, the junction kept 4 bases outside the gene matches. Germline-derived CDR1 and CDR2 are SGHRS and YFSETQ. The CDR3 sequence is 14 residues long. The CDR3 protein is CASSLGTGKETQYF. CDR3 DNA: TGCGCCAGCAGCCTCGGGACAGGGAAAGAGACCCAGTACTTC.

The CDR3 loop reads CASRGGRYEQYF. The DNA of the CDR3 is TGTGCCAGCAGAGGAGGGAGGTACGAGCAGTACTTC. The gene calls are TRBV27 and TRBJ2-7; tentative D call: TRBD2 (6 bases). V was pared by 6 bases and J by 4 bases, with 10 bases between. CDR1 and CDR2 (germline): MNHEY, SMNVEV (reference sequence). The CDR3 contains 12 residues.

This sequence joins TRBV28 and TRBJ2-7, with 7 bases identical to TRBD2. V shed 6 bases and J 0 bases; nucleotides not matched to a gene: 14. This CDR3 is built from 17 residues. CDR1 MDHEN and CDR2 SYDVKM come from the germline V gene. The CDR3 protein is CASSRPTSQKGSYEQYF. CDR3 bases: TGTGCCAGCAGCCGACCGACTAGCCAGAAAGGCTCCTACGAGCAGTACTTC.

The gene calls are TRBV30 and TRBJ2-1, with 8 nucleotides matching TRBD1. Germline CDR1 GTSNPN, CDR2 SVGIG (reference sequence). This CDR3 contains 13 residues. V lost 3 bases, J lost 4 bases, and 2 bases stayed unmatched. The CDR3: CAWSRTGYNEQFF. In nucleotides, the CDR3 is TGTGCCTGGAGCCGGACAGGGTACAATGAGCAGTTCTTC. Full variable domain (missing parts from reference TRBV30 and TRBJ2-1): SQTIHQWPATLVQPVGSPLSLECTVEGTSNPNLYWYRQAAGRGLQLLFYSVGIGQISSEVPQNLSASRPQDRQFILSSKKLLLSDSGFYLCAWSRTGYNEQFFGPGTRLTVL.

This sequence joins TRBV11-3 and TRBJ2-2; 7 nucleotides line up with TRBD1. The germline CDR1 and CDR2 sequences are SGHNT and YENEEA. V lost 5 bases to trimming and J lost 8 bases; unmatched junction nucleotides: 2. This CDR3 spans 12 amino acids. CDR3: CASSRQGGELFF. DNA of the CDR3: TGTGCCAGCAGCCGACAGGGAGGGGAGCTGTTTTTT.

The chain combines TRBV9 with TRBJ1-6; 7 bases match TRBD1. The CDR3 runs to 15 residues. Germline CDR1 and CDR2: SGDLS and YYNGEE. Trimming cost V 3 bases and J 7 bases; bases outside gene matches: 7. The CDR3 loop reads CASSAGTDQNSPLHF. DNA of the CDR3: TGTGCCAGCAGCGCAGGGACAGATCAGAATTCACCCCTCCACTTT. Full variable domain (remainder filled in from reference TRBV9 and TRBJ1-6): DSGVTQTPKHLITATGQRVTLRCSPRSGDLSVYWYQQSLDQGLQFLIQYYNGEERAKGNILERFSAQQFPDLHSELNLSSLELGDSALYFCASSAGTDQNSPLHFGNGTRLTVT.

This clone was seen at least ten times. The rearrangement links TRBV7-9 to TRBJ2-2; possibly TRBD1 for D (5 bases). This CDR3 has 15 residues. Germline V gene data show CDR1 as SEHNR and CDR2 as FQNEAQ (reference sequence). The germline V and J ends were trimmed by 7 bases and 6 bases, with 18 bases remaining between them. The CDR3 here is CASTSYRIGAGELFF. Here the CDR3 DNA reads TGTGCCAGCACCTCTTACAGGATTGGAGCCGGGGAGCTGTTTTTT.

This clone was seen just once. The CDR3 coding sequence is TGTGCCAGCAGTGCGCAGGGGGCAGGTTACAATGAGCAGTTCTTC. This codes for CASSAQGAGYNEQFF. The chain combines TRBV27 with TRBJ2-1; TRBD1 agrees at 8 bases. The CDR3 has 15 amino acids. Trimming removed 5 bases from V and 4 bases from J; junction bases left unmatched: 7. Per the germline V gene, CDR1 is MNHEY and CDR2 is SMNVEV (reference sequence).

This clone was found a few times. V and J are TRBV3-1 (or the pseudogene TRBV3-2) and TRBJ2-1; no definite D call. With 4 bases removed from V and 4 bases from J, the gap between germline ends came to 11 bases. Per germline, CDR1 LGHDT and CDR2 YNNKEL (reference sequence). The CDR3 is 14 amino acids. CDR3 DNA sequence: TGTGCCAGCAGCCCATCCCTCGGGTACAATGAGCAGTTCTTC. Translation: CASSPSLGYNEQFF.

The count of this clone is one. This chain uses TRBV4-1 with TRBJ1-5; D may be TRBD1 (6 bases). Germline CDR1 reads MGHRA; CDR2 reads YSYEKL. Trimming stripped 3 bases from V and 6 bases from J, with 12 bases between. The CDR3 has 14 amino acids. The CDR3 region is CASSQDRNSQPQHF. CDR3 sequence (DNA): TGCGCCAGCAGCCAGGACAGAAATAGTCAGCCCCAGCATTTT.

The chain links TRBV7-9 to TRBJ2-1; 8 nucleotides agree with TRBD1. With V trimmed by 4 bases and J by 8 bases, 13 bases remained unmatched. The V gene's germline CDR1 is SEHNR and CDR2 FQNEAQ (reference sequence). This CDR3 is built from 16 residues. The CDR3 here is CASSSSGTGSFDEQFF. The CDR3 DNA reads as TGTGCCAGCAGCTCCTCCGGGACAGGTTCCTTCGATGAGCAGTTCTTC.

This clone occurred once. V is TRBV4-1 and J is TRBJ1-2; TRBD1 matches 8 bases. V lost 0 bases and J lost 3; bases outside the gene matches: 12. This CDR3 contains 18 residues. The germline V gene encodes CDR1 MGHRA and CDR2 YSYEKL. The CDR3 nucleotides are TGCGCCAGCAGCCAAGAGATCGCTTACGGGACAGGCTACTATGGCTACACCTTC. Residues: CASSQEIAYGTGYYGYTF.

J is TRBJ2-5 and V is TRBV4-1; 11 bases agree with TRBD2. Germline CDR1 reads MGHRA; CDR2 reads YSYEKL. This CDR3 has 17 amino acids. V shed 0 bases, J shed 2 bases, and the junction held 5 bases outside the gene matches. The CDR3 DNA follows: TGCGCCAGCAGCCAAGATTCGGCTAGCGGGAGGCAAGAGACCCAGTACTTC. This encodes CASSQDSASGRQETQYF.

V is TRBV1 and J is TRBJ2-7; the table assigns TRBD2, which was not confirmed against the DNA. TRBV1 is a pseudogene segment. CDR3 length equals 18 residues. The chain's CDR3 is CTSSPPGLAGGPIYEQYF. For the CDR3, the DNA is TGCACCAGCAGCCCACCGGGGTTAGCGGGAGGGCCGATCTACGAGCAGTACTTC.

V and J are TRBV5-6 and TRBJ1-4; a possible D gene is TRBD1 (5 bases). Per germline, CDR1 SGHDT and CDR2 YYEEEE. This CDR3 is built from 16 residues. V lost 4 bases and J lost 0, with 13 bases in between. As DNA, the CDR3 is TGTGCCAGCAGCCGCCCGGGGGGGGCAACTAATGAAAAACTGTTTTTT. Amino acid sequence: CASSRPGGATNEKLFF.

J is TRBJ1-3 and V is TRBV15, with a possible D match to TRBD1 (6 bases). Between the trimmed V and J ends, which lost 2 bases and 4 bases, there was a span of 15 bases. The CDR3 has 16 amino acids. Germline CDR1 and CDR2: LNHNV and YYDKDF (reference sequence). The CDR3 reads CATSRNRALRGNTIYF. In DNA, the CDR3 is TGTGCCACCAGCAGAAACAGGGCGTTGAGGGGAAACACCATATATTTT.

The rearrangement uses TRBV18 and TRBJ1-2; D gene ambiguous. V was clipped by 2 bases and J by 4 bases, with 11 bases between them. Germline assignment: CDR1 KGHSH and CDR2 LQKENI. The CDR3 totals 14 residues. CDR3 bases: TGTGCCAGCTCACCAGGAATCAGAGGCTATGGCTACACCTTC. As protein: CASSPGIRGYGYTF.